A selection of T cell receptor beta chains follows, all from one sample in a study of shared clonotypes between healthy human individuals. Profiled with immunoSEQ multiplex PCR; TCRdb holds only in-frame clones, not every one. In the table there are around 2.1 million clones, under 95% of which are singletons. The sequenced material came from naive CD8+ T cells from PBMCs. The source is a man aged 18 to 30 in good health. Some clones in this sample may be carry-over from other donors' samples. Each CDR3 is given with its conserved first and last residue. D genes are given only for firm matches. Clone size, where shown, is once, few, many, or a class for clones that have expanded.

v_gene	j_gene	abundance	d_gene	CDR3aa	CDR3nt
TRBV10-2	TRBJ1-1	-	TRBD1	CASSDRGQDTEAFF	TGCGCCAGCAGCGACAGGGGGCAGGACACTGAAGCTTTCTTT
TRBV7-8	TRBJ2-2	-	-	CASSTRDTTTGELFF	TGTGCCAGCAGCACCAGGGACACCACCACCGGGGAGCTGTTTTTT
TRBV10-3	TRBJ2-7	-	-	CATANYEQYF	TGTGCCACCGCAAACTACGAGCAGTACTTC
TRBV11-1	TRBJ1-5	-	-	CASSLSSGAGQPQHF	TGTGCCAGCAGCCTGAGCTCCGGGGCGGGGCAGCCCCAGCATTTT
TRBV7-6	TRBJ2-1	-	-	CASSLAPIGPGEQFF	TGTGCCAGCAGCTTAGCCCCCATTGGGCCCGGTGAGCAGTTCTTC
TRBV4-2	TRBJ1-4	once	-	CASSQENDGDEKLFF	TGTGCCAGCAGCCAAGAAAACGACGGTGATGAAAAACTGTTTTTT
TRBV4-3	TRBJ1-4	-	-	CASSQSWGDNEKLFF	TGCGCCAGCAGCCAATCGTGGGGGGATAATGAAAAACTGTTTTTT
TRBV7-2	TRBJ2-7	once	TRBD2	CASSLPPAGDPYEQYF	TGTGCCAGCAGCTTACCTCCCGCGGGAGACCCCTACGAGCAGTACTTC
TRBV7-8	TRBJ2-3	-	-	CASSTWDGVTDTQYF	TGTGCCAGCAGCACCTGGGACGGGGTCACAGATACGCAGTATTTT
TRBV4-3	TRBJ2-1	-	TRBD2	CASSPKTGREKGNEQFF	TGCGCCAGCAGCCCAAAAACCGGGCGGGAGAAGGGCAATGAGCAGTTCTTC
TRBV5-1	TRBJ2-5	-	-	CASSLWGFQETQYF	TGCGCCAGCAGCTTGTGGGGGTTCCAAGAGACCCAGTACTTC
TRBV6-4	TRBJ1-1	-	-	CASSDSPGLNTEAFF	TGTGCCAGCAGTGACTCGCCGGGCCTGAACACTGAAGCTTTCTTT
TRBV27	TRBJ2-3	-	TRBD2	CASSLPSGRPKSSTDTQYF	TGTGCCAGCAGTTTACCTAGCGGGAGGCCAAAGTCTAGCACAGATACGCAGTATTTT
TRBV30	TRBJ1-1	-	-	CAWEIIGNTEAFF	TGTGCCTGGGAGATAATAGGGAACACTGAAGCTTTCTTT
TRBV4-2	TRBJ1-6	-	-	CASSQDRGRGSPLHF	TGTGCCAGCAGCCAAGATCGGGGGCGAGGCTCACCCCTCCACTTT
TRBV9	TRBJ2-3	once	-	CASSFRGRERIDTQYF	TGTGCCAGCAGCTTCCGGGGACGGGAGAGGATAGATACGCAGTATTTT
TRBV7-9	TRBJ1-3	-	TRBD1	CASSLAGQGITPGNTIYF	TGTGCCAGCAGCTTAGCGGGACAGGGAATCACCCCTGGAAACACCATATATTTT
TRBV4-3	TRBJ2-7	-	TRBD2	CASSEDITSGSLGYEQYF	TGCGCCAGCAGCGAAGACATTACTAGCGGGAGTTTGGGCTACGAGCAGTACTTC
TRBV7-9	TRBJ1-1	-	-	CASSLPKGREINTEAFF	TGTGCCAGCAGCCTACCGAAAGGACGGGAGATTAACACTGAAGCTTTCTTT
TRBV7-3	TRBJ1-1	-	-	CASSLMGGHTEAFF	TGTGCCAGCAGCTTAATGGGCGGACACACTGAAGCTTTCTTT
TRBV27	TRBJ2-1	-	-	CASSPGTAPEQFF	TGTGCCAGCAGTCCGGGAACAGCTCCTGAGCAGTTCTTC
TRBV28	TRBJ1-2	-	TRBD1	CASGDRGTTGGYTF	TGTGCCAGCGGGGACAGGGGGACTACGGGAGGCTACACCTTC
TRBV7-2	TRBJ2-7	-	TRBD1	CASSSTTGAYEQYF	TGTGCCAGCAGCAGCACGACAGGGGCCTACGAGCAGTACTTC
TRBV9	TRBJ2-2	-	TRBD1	CASTGTGGANGELFF	TGTGCCAGCACCGGGACAGGGGGCGCAAACGGGGAGCTGTTTTTT
TRBV14	TRBJ2-1	-	-	CASSRLTYNEQFF	TGTGCCAGCAGCCGTTTAACCTACAATGAGCAGTTCTTC
TRBV28	TRBJ2-7	-	-	CASSLGHSFYGEQYF	TGTGCCAGCAGTTTGGGACATAGCTTCTATGGCGAGCAGTACTTC
TRBV7-9	TRBJ1-2	-	TRBD1	CASSLIRDRDGYTF	TGTGCCAGCAGCCTCATCCGGGACAGGGATGGCTACACCTTC
TRBV4-1	TRBJ1-5	-	TRBD1	CASSLLARGSNQPQHF	TGCGCCAGCAGCCTTTTGGCCAGGGGGAGCAATCAGCCCCAGCATTTT
TRBV15	TRBJ1-1	-	-	CATSSGGNTEAFF	TGTGCCACCAGCAGTGGCGGGAACACTGAAGCTTTCTTT
TRBV13	TRBJ2-7	-	-	CASSYSGTYEQYF	TGTGCCAGCAGTTATAGCGGAACCTACGAGCAGTACTTC
TRBV29-1	TRBJ2-1	-	TRBD2	CSVGWTSGAYNEQFF	TGCAGCGTTGGATGGACTAGCGGGGCCTACAATGAGCAGTTCTTC
TRBV10-3	TRBJ1-1	-	-	CAISGGGIVTGNTEAFF	TGTGCCATCAGTGGCGGGGGGATCGTGACGGGGAACACTGAAGCTTTCTTT
TRBV28	TRBJ1-5	-	-	CASPSGAGMGQPQHF	TGTGCCAGCCCCTCCGGCGCAGGGATGGGTCAGCCCCAGCATTTT
TRBV7-2	TRBJ2-1	-	TRBD2	CASSLRASGLRHNEQFF	TGTGCCAGCAGCTTAAGGGCCTCGGGACTACGACACAATGAGCAGTTCTTC
TRBV19	TRBJ2-2	-	TRBD1	CASKGGTGVTGELFF	TGTGCCAGTAAAGGGGGGACAGGGGTGACCGGGGAGCTGTTTTTT
TRBV28	TRBJ1-1	-	-	CASSLEALEAFF	TGTGCCAGCAGTTTAGAGGCCCTTGAAGCTTTCTTT
TRBV5-4	TRBJ2-3	-	TRBD2	CASSQGMAGGPGADTQYF	TGTGCCAGCAGTCAAGGAATGGCGGGAGGGCCAGGGGCAGATACGCAGTATTTT
TRBV9	TRBJ2-7	-	-	CASSADGIYEQYF	TGTGCCAGCAGCGCCGATGGGATATACGAGCAGTACTTC
TRBV9	TRBJ1-2	-	-	CASSGLKTGPNYGYTF	TGTGCCAGCAGCGGCCTCAAGACAGGCCCTAACTATGGCTACACCTTC
TRBV9	TRBJ2-7	few	-	CASSVGTTYEQYF	TGTGCCAGCAGCGTAGGGACTACCTACGAGCAGTACTTC
TRBV19	TRBJ1-5	-	TRBD1	CASRKDRDSQPQHF	TGTGCCAGTAGGAAGGACAGGGATTCTCAGCCCCAGCATTTT
TRBV4-1	TRBJ1-2	-	-	CASSQGTLGYTF	TGCGCCAGCAGCCAAGGGACTTTGGGCTACACCTTC
TRBV10-1	TRBJ1-3	-	-	CASSEWRSGNTIYF	TGCGCCAGCAGTGAATGGAGGTCTGGAAACACCATATATTTT
TRBV7-8	TRBJ2-7	-	-	CASSLSEAVPYEQYF	TGTGCCAGCAGCTTGTCGGAGGCCGTGCCCTACGAGCAGTACTTC
TRBV28	TRBJ1-2	-	-	CASTRLFGNYGYTF	TGTGCCAGCACCAGGTTGTTCGGTAACTATGGCTACACCTTC
TRBV6-6	TRBJ1-1	few	-	CASSAHDQDEAFF	TGTGCCAGCAGTGCCCATGATCAGGATGAAGCTTTCTTT
TRBV5-5	TRBJ2-7	-	-	CASSLMKSYEQYF	TGTGCCAGCAGCTTGATGAAAAGCTACGAGCAGTACTTC
TRBV5-1	TRBJ2-3	-	-	CASSPEDTSTDTQYF	TGCGCCAGCAGCCCCGAAGACACTAGCACAGATACGCAGTATTTT
TRBV5-1	TRBJ1-2	-	TRBD1	CASSYGQANYGYTF	TGCGCCAGCAGCTACGGACAGGCTAACTATGGCTACACCTTC